This T cell receptor beta chain emerged from a study of CD8+CD57+ T cells in acquired aplastic anemia. Study-wide results and caveats: The CD8+ Simpson's diversity of patients and controls was not significantly different.

Profiling of TCR beta VDJ combinations and CDR3 sequences used genomic DNA as template. TCRdb re-called the reads through MiXCR, storing one row per CDR3 protein. Among under 200,000 distinct CDR3 sequences listed, about 50% were seen once. Patients included in sequencing had previously demonstrated CD8+CD57+ cell expansion by flow cytometry. Every one of the patients had aplastic anemia (severe, acquired). Sampling of blood occurred while the patients had still received no therapy. This clonotype came up once. Its antigen is currently unknown. This could be a read error, since a much larger clone is one nucleotide away. After removal of 4 bases from V and 7 bases from J, the junction contained 10 bases not matched to a gene. The CDR3 loop spans 15 amino acids. From germline, CDR1 is SGDLS and CDR2 YYNGEE.

The genes are TRBV9 and TRBJ1-2; 10 nucleotides line up with TRBD1. The clonotype originates from a human donor with aplastic anemia. Sequencing input: sorted CD4+, CD8+, or CD8+CD57+ T cells (not recorded which) from PBMCs. For the CDR3, the DNA is TGTGCCAGCAGCTCCTTCCGGGACAGGGGCGGTGGCTACACCTTC. Translating it yields CASSSFRDRGGGYTF.